This is a list of T cell receptor beta chains from one sample in a study of radiotherapy plus CTLA-4 blockade in lung cancer. Clones were read by immunoSEQ multiplex PCR, and TCRdb kept only the in-frame ones, dropping some. The data show about 45,000 clones, with approximately 76% seen just once and about 9% held by the top ten. Source: peripheral blood, taken from a patient treated with radiotherapy plus ipilimumab. Receptors originate from a human donor with non-small cell lung cancer who had stable disease on radiotherapy plus ipilimumab. Both conserved end residues are part of each CDR3. A D gene is named only where the DNA matches it firmly. Only some rows state a clone size, as once, few, many or a class for expanded clones.

v_call	clone_size	cdr3_length	j_call	d_call	cdr3_aa	cdr3_nt
TRBV6-1	.	14	TRBJ2-7	.	CASSPGEGRNEQYF	TGTGCCAGCAGCCCAGGGGAGGGGAGGAACGAGCAGTACTTC
TRBV5-6	.	16	TRBJ1-6	TRBD1	CASSLGGPTYNSPLHF	TGTGCCAGCAGCTTAGGGGGCCCTACCTATAATTCACCCCTCCACTTT
TRBV5-4	.	16	TRBJ2-4	.	CASSQYISLAKNIQYF	TGTGCCAGCAGCCAGTATATCTCCCTAGCCAAAAACATTCAGTACTTC
TRBV10-2	.	14	TRBJ1-2	.	CASSERGRDYGYTF	TGCGCCAGCAGTGAGAGGGGTAGGGACTATGGCTACACCTTC
TRBV6-4	.	13	TRBJ1-1	.	CASSQRLNTEAFF	TGTGCCAGCAGCCAGCGCCTGAACACTGAAGCTTTCTTT
TRBV7-9	.	11	TRBJ1-4	.	CASSRTEKLFF	TGTGCCAGCAGCAGAACTGAAAAACTGTTTTTT
TRBV18	few	15	TRBJ1-5	TRBD1	CASSPAGQAIGAQHF	TGTGCCAGCTCACCGGCCGGACAGGCGATTGGAGCCCAGCATTTT
TRBV5-1	.	15	TRBJ2-1	TRBD2	CASSLQRGAGNEQFF	TGCGCCAGCAGCTTGCAGCGGGGGGCGGGGAATGAGCAGTTCTTC
TRBV15	.	13	TRBJ1-5	.	CATQFRVNQPQHF	TGTGCCACCCAGTTCCGGGTCAATCAGCCCCAGCATTTT
TRBV6-5	.	15	TRBJ2-5	.	CASSYPRGPQETQYF	TGTGCCAGCAGTTACCCCCGCGGGCCCCAAGAGACCCAGTACTTC
TRBV18	.	14	TRBJ1-1	TRBD1	CASSIQGARTEAFF	TGTGCCAGCTCAATTCAGGGGGCGCGCACTGAAGCTTTCTTT
TRBV6-1	.	16	TRBJ2-7	.	CASSEVGRRSSYEQYF	TGTGCCAGCAGTGAAGTGGGACGCAGGAGCTCCTACGAGCAGTACTTC
TRBV15	few	16	TRBJ1-5	.	CATSRDRVYSNQPQHF	TGTGCCACCAGCAGAGATAGAGTCTATAGCAATCAGCCCCAGCATTTT
TRBV14	.	13	TRBJ1-1	TRBD1	CASSQDLRGQAFF	TGTGCCAGCAGCCAAGATTTAAGGGGGCAAGCTTTCTTT
TRBV6-1	.	14	TRBJ1-2	.	CASSDGGAGYGYTF	TGTGCCAGCAGTGATGGGGGGGCCGGCTATGGCTACACCTTC
TRBV6-5	few	15	TRBJ1-5	TRBD1	CASTFGQGGDQPQHF	TGTGCCAGCACTTTCGGACAGGGTGGGGATCAGCCCCAGCATTTT
TRBV6-5	.	16	TRBJ2-5	.	CASSYPNREYQETQYF	TGTGCCAGCAGTTACCCCAACAGGGAGTACCAAGAGACCCAGTACTTC
TRBV7-2	few	12	TRBJ2-1	.	CASSRGYNEQFF	TGTGCCAGCAGCCGGGGGTACAATGAGCAGTTCTTC
TRBV11-2	.	15	TRBJ2-5	.	CASSLDRIRRETQYF	TGTGCCAGCAGCTTAGATCGAATACGGAGGGAGACCCAGTACTTC
TRBV5-4	once	13	TRBJ2-5	.	CASSSGLQETQYF	TGTGCCAGCAGTTCGGGACTCCAAGAGACCCAGTACTTC
TRBV15	.	14	TRBJ2-7	.	CATSRDPGTYEQYF	TGTGCCACCAGCAGAGATCCGGGAACCTACGAGCAGTACTTC
TRBV7-7	.	13	TRBJ2-1	.	CASSSRGVNEQFF	TGTGCCAGCAGCTCGCGGGGTGTAAATGAGCAGTTCTTC
TRBV30	.	13	TRBJ1-5	.	CAWSVDSNQPQHF	TGTGCCTGGAGTGTAGATAGCAATCAGCCCCAGCATTTT
TRBV5-1	.	16	TRBJ2-2	TRBD1	CASSLTGQMNTGELFF	TGCGCCAGCAGCTTAACGGGACAGATGAACACCGGGGAGCTGTTTTTT
TRBV7-2	.	11	TRBJ1-1	.	CASSLNTEAFF	TGTGCCAGCAGCTTGAACACTGAAGCTTTCTTT
TRBV11-3	.	12	TRBJ2-5	.	CASSYDRGTQYF	TGTGCCAGCAGCTACGATAGGGGGACCCAGTACTTC
TRBV7-2	.	13	TRBJ2-7	.	CASSRDFPYEQYF	TGTGCCAGCAGCCGGGACTTCCCCTACGAGCAGTACTTC
TRBV5-1	.	14	TRBJ2-7	TRBD1	CASSGDSLSYEQYF	TGCGCCAGCAGCGGGGACAGCCTCTCCTACGAGCAGTACTTC